This TCR beta chain was documented in a study of T cell changes during pregnancy in multiple sclerosis. V trimming: 0 bases; J trimming: 0 bases; junction bases outside the gene matches: 2. Germline assignment: CDR1 SGDLS and CDR2 YYNGEE. The CDR3 is 18 amino acids. The assay was immunoSEQ multiplex PCR, and TCRdb's table has in-frame clones only and misses some. The sample holds approximately 52,000 clones; 92% are singletons and the top ten take about 0.25%. This chain joins TRBV9 and TRBJ1-6; 11 bases are shared with TRBD1. Specimen: CD4+ T cells from peripheral blood mononuclear cells, collected in the third trimester of pregnancy. The clonotype originates from a female donor with multiple sclerosis, enrolled in a pregnancy study. The CDR3 nucleotides are TGTGCCAGCAGCGTAGATGGGACAGGGGGCTCCTATAATTCACCCCTCCACTTT. Protein: CASSVDGTGGSYNSPLHF.